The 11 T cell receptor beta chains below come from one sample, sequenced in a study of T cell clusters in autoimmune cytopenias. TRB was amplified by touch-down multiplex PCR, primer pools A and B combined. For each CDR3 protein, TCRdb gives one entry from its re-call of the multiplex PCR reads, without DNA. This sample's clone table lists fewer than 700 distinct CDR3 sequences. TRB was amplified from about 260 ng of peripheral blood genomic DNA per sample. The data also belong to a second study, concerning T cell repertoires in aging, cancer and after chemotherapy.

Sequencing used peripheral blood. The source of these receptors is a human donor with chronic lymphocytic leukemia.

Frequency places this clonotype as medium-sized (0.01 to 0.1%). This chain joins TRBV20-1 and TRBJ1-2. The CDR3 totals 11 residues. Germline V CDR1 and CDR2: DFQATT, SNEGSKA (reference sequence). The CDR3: CSAVTDYGYTF.

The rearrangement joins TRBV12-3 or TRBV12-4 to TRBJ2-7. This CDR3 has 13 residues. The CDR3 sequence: CASSLTSAYEQYF.

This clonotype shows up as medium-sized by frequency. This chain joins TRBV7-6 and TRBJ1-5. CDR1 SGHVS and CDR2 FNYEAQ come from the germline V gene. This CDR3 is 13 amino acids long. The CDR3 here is CASSLEEGQPQHF.

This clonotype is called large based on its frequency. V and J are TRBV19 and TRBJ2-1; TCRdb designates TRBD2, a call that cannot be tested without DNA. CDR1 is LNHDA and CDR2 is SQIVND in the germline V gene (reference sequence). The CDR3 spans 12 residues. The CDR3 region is CATSRGRYEQFF.

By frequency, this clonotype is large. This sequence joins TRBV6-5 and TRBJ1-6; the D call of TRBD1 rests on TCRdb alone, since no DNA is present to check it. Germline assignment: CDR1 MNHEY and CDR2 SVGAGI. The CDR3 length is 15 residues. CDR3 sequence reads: CASRKQGSRNSPLHF.

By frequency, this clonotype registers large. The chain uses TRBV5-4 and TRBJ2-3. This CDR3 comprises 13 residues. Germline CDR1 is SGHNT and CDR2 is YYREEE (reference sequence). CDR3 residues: CASSLVGSDTQYF.

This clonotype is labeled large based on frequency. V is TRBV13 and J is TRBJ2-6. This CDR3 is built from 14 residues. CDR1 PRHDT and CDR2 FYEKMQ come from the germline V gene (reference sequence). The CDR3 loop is CASSLGSGANVLTF.

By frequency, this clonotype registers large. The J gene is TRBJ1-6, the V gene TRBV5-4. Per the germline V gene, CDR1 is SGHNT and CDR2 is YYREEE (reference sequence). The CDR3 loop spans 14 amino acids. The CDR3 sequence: CASSLDGFGSPLHF.

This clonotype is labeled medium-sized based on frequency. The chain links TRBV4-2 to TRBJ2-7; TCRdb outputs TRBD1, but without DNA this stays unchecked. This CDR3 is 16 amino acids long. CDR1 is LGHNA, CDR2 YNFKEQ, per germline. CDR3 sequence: CASSRYHGARDREQYF.

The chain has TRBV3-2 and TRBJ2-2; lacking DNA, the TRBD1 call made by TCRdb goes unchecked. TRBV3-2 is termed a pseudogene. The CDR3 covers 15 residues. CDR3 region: CASSPKRGLPWELFF.

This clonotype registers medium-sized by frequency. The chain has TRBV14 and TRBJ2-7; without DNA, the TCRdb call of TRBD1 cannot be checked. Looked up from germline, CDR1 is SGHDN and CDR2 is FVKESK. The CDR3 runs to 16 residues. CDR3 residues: CASSQGGYGRGTEQYF.